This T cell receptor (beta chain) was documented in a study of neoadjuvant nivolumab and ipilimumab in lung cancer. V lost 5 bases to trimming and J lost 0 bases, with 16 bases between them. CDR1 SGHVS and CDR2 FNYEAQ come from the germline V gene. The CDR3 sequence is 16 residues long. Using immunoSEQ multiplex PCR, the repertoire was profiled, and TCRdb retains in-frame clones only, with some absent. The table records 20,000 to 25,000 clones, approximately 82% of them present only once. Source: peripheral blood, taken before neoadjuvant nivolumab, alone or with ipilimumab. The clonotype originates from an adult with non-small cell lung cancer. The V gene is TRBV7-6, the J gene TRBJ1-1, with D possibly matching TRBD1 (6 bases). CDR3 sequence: CASSRGAPPMNTEAFF. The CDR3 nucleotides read TGTGCCAGCAGCCGGGGGGCTCCCCCCATGAACACTGAAGCTTTCTTT.